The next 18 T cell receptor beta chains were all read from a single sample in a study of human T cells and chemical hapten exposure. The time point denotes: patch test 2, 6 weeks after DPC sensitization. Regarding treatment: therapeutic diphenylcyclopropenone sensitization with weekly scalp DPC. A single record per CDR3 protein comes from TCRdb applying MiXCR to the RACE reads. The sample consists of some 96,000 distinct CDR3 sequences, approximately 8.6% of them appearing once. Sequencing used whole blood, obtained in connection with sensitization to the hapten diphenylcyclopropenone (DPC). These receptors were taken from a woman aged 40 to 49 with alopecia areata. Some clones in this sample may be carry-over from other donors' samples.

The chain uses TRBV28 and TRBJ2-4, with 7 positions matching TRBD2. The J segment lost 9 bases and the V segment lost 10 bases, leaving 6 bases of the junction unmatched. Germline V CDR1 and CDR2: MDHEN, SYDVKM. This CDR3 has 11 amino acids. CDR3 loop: CATGRQSIQYF. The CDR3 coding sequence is TGTGCCACCGGGAGGCAGAGCATTCAGTACTTC. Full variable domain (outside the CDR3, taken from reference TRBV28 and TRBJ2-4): DVKVTQSSRYLVKRTGEKVFLECVQDMDHENMFWYRQDPGLGLRLIYFSYDVKMKEKGDIPEGYSVSREKKERFSLILESASTNQTSMYLCATGRQSIQYFGAGTRLSVL.

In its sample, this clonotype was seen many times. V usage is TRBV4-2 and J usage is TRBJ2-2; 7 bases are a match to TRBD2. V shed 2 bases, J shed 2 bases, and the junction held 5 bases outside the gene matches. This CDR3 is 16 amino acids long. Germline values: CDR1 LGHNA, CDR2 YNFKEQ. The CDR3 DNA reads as TGTGCCAGCAGCCAAAGACTAGCCGGCAACACCGGGGAGCTGTTTTTT. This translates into CASSQRLAGNTGELFF.

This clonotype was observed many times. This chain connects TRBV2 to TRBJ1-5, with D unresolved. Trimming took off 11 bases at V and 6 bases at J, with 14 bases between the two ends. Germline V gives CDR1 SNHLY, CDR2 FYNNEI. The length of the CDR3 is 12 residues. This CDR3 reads CAGRGEGQPQHF. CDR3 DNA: TGTGCCGGACGGGGAGAAGGTCAGCCCCAGCATTTT.

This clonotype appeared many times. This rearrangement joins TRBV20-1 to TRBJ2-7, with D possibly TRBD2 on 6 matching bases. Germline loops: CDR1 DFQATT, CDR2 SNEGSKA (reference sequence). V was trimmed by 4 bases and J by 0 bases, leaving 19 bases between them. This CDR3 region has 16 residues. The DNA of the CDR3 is TGCAGTGCTACCGGGCGGGAAGACAGAAGCTCCTACGAGCAGTACTTC. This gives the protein CSATGREDRSSYEQYF.

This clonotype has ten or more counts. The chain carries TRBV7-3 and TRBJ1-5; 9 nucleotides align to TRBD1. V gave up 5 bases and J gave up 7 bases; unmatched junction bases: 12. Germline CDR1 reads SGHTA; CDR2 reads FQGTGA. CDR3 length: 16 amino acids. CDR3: CASSRPEQGAEQPQHF. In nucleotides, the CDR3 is TGTGCCAGCAGCCGTCCCGAACAGGGGGCTGAACAGCCCCAGCATTTT.

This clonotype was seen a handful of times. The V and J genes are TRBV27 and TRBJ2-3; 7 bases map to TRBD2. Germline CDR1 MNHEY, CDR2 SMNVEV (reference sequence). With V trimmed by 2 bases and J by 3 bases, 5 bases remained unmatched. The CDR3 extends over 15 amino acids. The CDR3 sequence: CASSLLAEGTDTQYF. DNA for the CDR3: TGTGCCAGCAGTTTACTAGCGGAGGGAACAGATACGCAGTATTTT.

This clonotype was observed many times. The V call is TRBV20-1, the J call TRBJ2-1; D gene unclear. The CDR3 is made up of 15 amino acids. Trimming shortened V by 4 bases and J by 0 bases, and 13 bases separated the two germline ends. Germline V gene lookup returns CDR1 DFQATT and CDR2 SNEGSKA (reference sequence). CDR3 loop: CSATPIRSSYNEQFF. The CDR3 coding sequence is TGCAGTGCTACCCCAATCCGGAGCTCCTACAATGAGCAGTTCTTC.

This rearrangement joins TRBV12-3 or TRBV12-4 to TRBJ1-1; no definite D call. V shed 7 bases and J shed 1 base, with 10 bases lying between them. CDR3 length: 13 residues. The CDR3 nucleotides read TGTGCCAGCAACATGGGAGGGAACACTGAAGCTTTCTTT. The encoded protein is CASNMGGNTEAFF.

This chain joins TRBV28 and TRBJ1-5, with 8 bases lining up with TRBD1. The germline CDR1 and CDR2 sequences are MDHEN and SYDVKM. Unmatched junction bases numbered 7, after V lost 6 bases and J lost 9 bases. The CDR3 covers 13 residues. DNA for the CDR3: TGTGCCAGCAGAACCGACAGGGGATCGCCCCAGCATTTT. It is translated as CASRTDRGSPQHF. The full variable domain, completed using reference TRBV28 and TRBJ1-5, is DVKVTQSSRYLVKRTGEKVFLECVQDMDHENMFWYRQDPGLGLRLIYFSYDVKMKEKGDIPEGYSVSREKKERFSLILESASTNQTSMYLCASRTDRGSPQHFGDGTRLSIL.

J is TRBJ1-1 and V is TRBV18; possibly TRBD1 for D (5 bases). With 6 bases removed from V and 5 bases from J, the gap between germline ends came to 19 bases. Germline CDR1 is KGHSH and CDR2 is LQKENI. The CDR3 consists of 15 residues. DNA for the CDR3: TGTGCCAGCTCCGGGGGACGCTCAGGATGGACTGAAGCTTTCTTT. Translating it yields CASSGGRSGWTEAFF.

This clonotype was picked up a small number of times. CDR3 sequence (DNA): TGTGCCAGCAGTGACAGTGGGGGAGAGACCCAGTACTTC. Translated: CASSDSGGETQYF. The chain employs TRBV7-9 and TRBJ2-5; D tentatively reads TRBD1 or TRBD2 (5 bases each). This CDR3 has 13 amino acids. Looked up from germline, CDR1 is SEHNR and CDR2 is FQNEAQ (reference sequence). The V and J ends lost 6 bases and 4 bases respectively, with 12 bases between them. Full variable domain (missing parts from reference TRBV7-9 and TRBJ2-5): DTGVSQNPRHKITKRGQNVTFRCDPISEHNRLYWYRQTLGQGPEFLTYFQNEAQLEKSRLLSDRFSAERPKGSFSTLEIQRTEQGDSAMYLCASSDSGGETQYFGPGTRLLVL.

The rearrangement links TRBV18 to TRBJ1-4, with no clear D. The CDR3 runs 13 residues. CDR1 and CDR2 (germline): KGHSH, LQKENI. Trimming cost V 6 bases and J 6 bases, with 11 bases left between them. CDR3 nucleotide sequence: TGTGCCAGCTCCGTTCAGTCCGATGAAAAACTGTTTTTT. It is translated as CASSVQSDEKLFF.

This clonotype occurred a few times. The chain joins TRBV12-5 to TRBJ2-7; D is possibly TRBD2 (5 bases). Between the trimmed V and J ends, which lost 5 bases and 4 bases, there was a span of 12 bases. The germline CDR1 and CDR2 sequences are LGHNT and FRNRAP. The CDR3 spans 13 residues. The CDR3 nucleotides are TGTGCTAGTGGTAGTAGACTACCTTACGAGCAGTACTTC. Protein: CASGSRLPYEQYF.

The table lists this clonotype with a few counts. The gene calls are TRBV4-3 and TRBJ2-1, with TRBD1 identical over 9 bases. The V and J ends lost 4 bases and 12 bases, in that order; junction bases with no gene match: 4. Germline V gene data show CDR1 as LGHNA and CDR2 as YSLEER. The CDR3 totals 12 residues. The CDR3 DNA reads TGCGCCAGCAGCCTCAGACAGGGGGGGCAGTTCTTC. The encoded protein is CASSLRQGGQFF.

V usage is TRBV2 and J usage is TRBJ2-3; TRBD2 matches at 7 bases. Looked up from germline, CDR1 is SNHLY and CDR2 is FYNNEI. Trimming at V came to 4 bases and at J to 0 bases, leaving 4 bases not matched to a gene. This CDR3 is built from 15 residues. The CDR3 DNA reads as TGTGCCAGCAGTGGGGAAGCGGGGAGCACAGATACGCAGTATTTT. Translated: CASSGEAGSTDTQYF.

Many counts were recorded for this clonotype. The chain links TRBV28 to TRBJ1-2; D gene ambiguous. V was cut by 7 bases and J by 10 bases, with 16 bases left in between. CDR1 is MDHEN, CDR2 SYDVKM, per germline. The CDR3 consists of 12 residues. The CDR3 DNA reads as TGTGCCAGCAAAGGAAGGTCCAACAACTACACCTTC. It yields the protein CASKGRSNNYTF.

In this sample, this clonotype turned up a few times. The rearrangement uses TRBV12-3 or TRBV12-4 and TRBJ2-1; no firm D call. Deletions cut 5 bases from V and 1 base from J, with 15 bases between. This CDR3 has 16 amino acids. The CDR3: CASSNLAAPSYNEQFF. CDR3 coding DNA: TGTGCCAGCAGTAACCTCGCAGCCCCTTCCTACAATGAGCAGTTCTTC.

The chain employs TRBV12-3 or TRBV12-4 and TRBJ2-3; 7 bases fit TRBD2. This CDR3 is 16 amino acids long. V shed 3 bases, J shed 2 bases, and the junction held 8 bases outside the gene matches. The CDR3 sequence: CASSFGPSGSTDTQYF. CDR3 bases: TGTGCCAGCAGTTTTGGGCCTAGCGGTTCCACAGATACGCAGTATTTT.